The clone carrying this TCR beta chain was counted only a few times. Its antigen is unidentified. Amplified TCR beta CDR3 regions came from RNA transcripts. The TCR CDR3 first-round RT-PCR relied on the HTBI primer set. TCRdb called the multiplex PCR reads again in MiXCR, with one record for every CDR3 protein. The sample has a few hundred thousand distinct CDR3 sequences, approximately 15% seen once. This sample stems from a study of T cells in Graves' hyperthyroidism and ophthalmopathy. Regarding the study as a whole: The majority of expanded thyroid clonotypes above 0.001 also appeared in blood.

Germline trimming cut 10 bases from V and 7 bases from J; bases unmatched to any gene: 5. The germline CDR1 and CDR2 sequences are SNHLY and FYNNEI. The CDR3 contains 13 residues. Sample: blood. The source is a woman aged 25 to 39 with Graves' hyperthyroidism. The chain couples TRBV2 to TRBJ1-6, with 9 positions matching TRBD1. The CDR3 coding sequence is TGTGCCATTAAGGGACAGGGAAATTCACCCCTCCACTTT. Protein sequence: CAIKGQGNSPLHF.